This is a list of T cell receptor beta chains from one sample in a study of early T cells in non-severe SARS-CoV-2 infection. TCRdb itself ran the 5' RACE reads through MiXCR, one entry per CDR3 protein. The table lists about 66,000 distinct CDR3 sequences, roughly 9% of them singletons. Specimen: whole blood. These receptors all stem from an adult who was a healthcare worker with PCR-confirmed SARS-CoV-2 infection or an uninfected control (not recorded which). Each CDR3 is given with its conserved first and last residue. Each record gives: D gene, J gene, V gene, clone size, CDR3 DNA, CDR3 protein. D genes are given only for firm matches. Clone size is shown for a subset of rows, as once, few, many or a class of expanded clone.

>.|TRBJ2-3|TRBV20-1|.
TGCAGTGCTAGAGGTAGCACAGATACGCAGTATTTT
CSARGSTDTQYF
>.|TRBJ2-7|TRBV6-5|many
TGTGCCAGCGGATCAACTCCGGGACAGAACTTGTCCCTAGCGCATCCCTACGAGCAGTACTTC
CASGSTPGQNLSLAHPYEQYF
>TRBD2|TRBJ2-7|TRBV24-1|many
TGTGCCACCAGCGGGAGGTTACCCTCCCAGCAGTACTTC
CATSGRLPSQQYF
>TRBD1|TRBJ2-2|TRBV6-5|many
TGTGCCAGCAGTTACTCACGAGGACAGGGGGGAAGGGAGCTGTTTTTT
CASSYSRGQGGRELFF
>.|TRBJ2-1|TRBV27|many
TGTGCCAGCAGTCTCCGGGACAGCGGGGGCCTCAATGAGCAGTTCTTC
CASSLRDSGGLNEQFF
>TRBD2|TRBJ2-1|TRBV6-5|few
TGTGCCAGCAGTTACGCCGGGACTAGCGCTTACAATGAGCAGTTCTTC
CASSYAGTSAYNEQFF
>.|TRBJ2-1|TRBV29-1|.
TGCAGCGTTGCCCCCGGGATCTACAACAATGAGCAGTTCTTC
CSVAPGIYNNEQFF
>.|TRBJ2-7|TRBV20-1|few
TGCAGTGCTACCGGGGTGGTCACCGCCTACGAGCAGTACTTC
CSATGVVTAYEQYF
>.|TRBJ2-1|TRBV12-3/TRBV12-4|few
TGTGCCAGCGAGTTCTACCCGCAGGGGCCGTACAATGAGCAGTTCTTC
CASEFYPQGPYNEQFF
>.|TRBJ1-3|TRBV20-1|.
TGCAGTGCCCAGGACGGGGGCGAAGGAAACACCATATATTTT
CSAQDGGEGNTIYF
>.|TRBJ1-2|TRBV5-1|.
TGCGCCAGCAGCCGTGGTACAGACTTTTATGAGGGCACCTTC
CASSRGTDFYEGTF
>TRBD2|TRBJ2-3|TRBV11-1|.
TGTGCCAGCAGCTCCCTATCCGGGACTAGCAGCGATACGCAGTATTTT
CASSSLSGTSSDTQYF
>.|TRBJ2-1|TRBV20-1|few
TGCAGTGCTACATCCTTGGGCTCCTACAATGAGCAGTTCTTC
CSATSLGSYNEQFF
>.|TRBJ1-3|TRBV29-1|many
TGCAGCGTGCAGGGAGGAAACACCATATATTTT
CSVQGGNTIYF
>.|TRBJ2-3|TRBV20-1|many
TGCAGTGCTAGTGGCGGGAGCACAGATACGCAGTATTTT
CSASGGSTDTQYF
>.|TRBJ2-1|TRBV30|few
TGTGCCTGCTCCAGGTACAATGAGCAGTTCTTC
CACSRYNEQFF
>TRBD2|TRBJ2-1|TRBV7-3|few
TGTGCCAGCAGCTTCGGGGGGACCCGGGACCAAGGTGTGTTCTTC
CASSFGGTRDQGVFF
>TRBD1|TRBJ2-7|TRBV9|many
TGTGCCAGCAGCACAGGACAGGGGAGGTACGAGCAGTACTTC
CASSTGQGRYEQYF
>.|TRBJ2-7|TRBV18|many
TGTGCCAGCTCACCCGAGGGCTACGAGCAGTACTTC
CASSPEGYEQYF
>TRBD2|TRBJ2-1|TRBV29-1|few
TGCAGCGTTGAGTGGCGGGAGGGGCCCGACAATGAGCAGTTCTTC
CSVEWREGPDNEQFF
>TRBD2|TRBJ2-1|TRBV6-5|.
TGTGCCAGCAGTTACGGGAGCGGGAGAGGAACCTACAATGAGCAGTTCTTC
CASSYGSGRGTYNEQFF
>.|TRBJ2-4|TRBV21-1|few
TGTGCCAGCAGCAAAGTAGATGGAAAACTAGCCAAAAACATTCAGTACTTC
CASSKVDGKLAKNIQYF
>.|TRBJ2-3|TRBV12-3/TRBV12-4|few
TGTGCCAGCAGTGCCCCTAGCCGCGGGGGCACAGATACGCAGTATTTT
CASSAPSRGGTDTQYF
>TRBD2|TRBJ2-7|TRBV7-6|.
TGTGCCAGCAGCTTAGCAGCTAGCGGGACTCCAACAACCGACGAGCAGTACTTC
CASSLAASGTPTTDEQYF
>TRBD1|TRBJ1-6|TRBV5-4|few
TGTGCCAGCAGCTATGGGACAGTCGATAATTCACCCCTCCACTTT
CASSYGTVDNSPLHF
>.|TRBJ1-5|TRBV7-8|.
TGTGCCAGCAGCCCCTCTCGGACAGGCAATCAGCCCCAGCATTTT
CASSPSRTGNQPQHF
>.|TRBJ2-3|TRBV7-2|many
TGTGCCAGCAGCTCAGGGGTCGAAACAGATACGCAGTATTTT
CASSSGVETDTQYF